This T cell receptor (beta chain) is from a study of regulatory T cells in long-lasting Graves disease. The germline V gene has CDR1 MDHEN and CDR2 SYDVKM. CDR3 length: 12 residues. V lost 11 bases and J lost 3; bases outside the gene matches: 5. Study results and limitations: TRBV28 was favored in persistent disease, as were TRBJ1-2 and TRBJ2-5. The small sample size may have reduced accuracy.

The TCR beta library used iRepertoire HTBI primers with Arm-PCR amplification of CDR3. TCRdb itself ran the multiplex PCR reads through MiXCR, one entry per CDR3 protein. The table has about 620,000 distinct CDR3 sequences, roughly 15% seen once; the top ten hold approximately 18%. Time point meaning: newly diagnosed GD, antithyroid drugs for less than 3 months. Generation of the TCR library employed RNA extracted from PBMCs. By American Thyroid Association guidelines, Graves' disease was diagnosed in the cohort. Many counts were recorded for this clonotype. Its antigen is not known. This sample was also put to use in a study of T cells in Graves' hyperthyroidism and ophthalmopathy. That work states: Blood also carried most thyroid clonotypes expanded above 0.001.

The input for sequencing was peripheral blood mononuclear cells (PBMCs), taken at new diagnosis, from a patient treated with antithyroid drugs. V gene TRBV28 combines with J gene TRBJ1-2; TRBD1 aligns across 8 bases. The receptor was isolated from a woman in her thirties with Graves disease. CDR3 in DNA: TGTGCCTACAGGGGGGATGACTATGGCTACACCTTC. Its translation: CAYRGDDYGYTF.